These T cell receptor beta chains were read from a single sample in a study of CD8 T cells in Susac syndrome. TCRdb ran MiXCR on the immunoSEQ multiplex PCR reads and lists one entry per CDR3 protein. The profile shows about 210,000 distinct CDR3 sequences, 94% of them singletons. Sequenced material: CD4+ T cells from PBMCs. These receptors were obtained from a human donor with Susac syndrome. The conserved cysteine and the conserved F or W are not part of the CDR3 here.

j_call v_call cdr3_aa
TRBJ1-4 TRBV18 ASSLHPGRNNEKLF
TRBJ2-1 TRBV20-1 SARAGGGTYNEQF
TRBJ2-7 TRBV28 ASSASYEQY
TRBJ2-5 TRBV5-4 ASSSLIAGPQETQY
TRBJ1-4 TRBV30 AWRTSNEKLF
TRBJ2-5 TRBV7-9 ASSPGAGNQETQY
TRBJ2-1 TRBV5-6 ASSSGLAGNEQF
TRBJ1-5 TRBV12-3/TRBV12-4 ASSSSTGTGGQPQH
TRBJ2-5 TRBV7-8 ASSSWTSEETQY
TRBJ2-5 TRBV5-5 ASSSPRGPQETQY
TRBJ2-4 TRBV6-1 ASSPEILTAKNIQY
TRBJ2-1 TRBV9 ASSEGLFRAGGQDEQF
TRBJ2-7 TRBV7-4 ASSPRVQY
TRBJ2-1 TRBV9 ASSVSPLGQYNEQF
TRBJ2-3 TRBV20-1 SASLLAGDTDTQY
TRBJ2-7 TRBV20-1 SASPGGSYEQY
TRBJ2-2 TRBV7-9 ASSLGLRAGELF